Listed below are T cell receptor beta chains from one sample, sequenced in a study of T-cell reconstitution after alpha-beta-depleted transplantation in children. TCRdb re-analysed the PCR reads in MiXCR, keeping a single row per CDR3 protein. The sample contains 490,000 or so distinct CDR3 sequences, over 9.5% of which appear only once. This specimen was PBMCs, taken before TCRalphabeta/CD19-depleted stem cell transplant. The source of these receptors is a child aged 2-15 years with inherited bone marrow failure, due to receive a stem cell transplant. CDR3s include the opening cysteine and the closing phenylalanine or tryptophan. A D gene is named only where the DNA matches it firmly. A clone size is listed for some rows: how often the clone was seen (once, few, many), or a class if it is expanded.

J gene,D gene,clone size,V gene,CDR3 protein,CDR3 DNA
TRBJ1-5,-,many,TRBV6-1,CASNMNRARGYQPQHF,TGTGCCAGCAATATGAATCGGGCCAGGGGTTATCAGCCCCAGCATTTT
TRBJ2-7,-,many,TRBV18,CASSPVESPYEQYF,TGTGCCAGCTCACCAGTTGAGTCCCCCTACGAGCAGTACTTC
TRBJ2-4,TRBD1,many,TRBV9,CASSVGQGLDIQYF,TGTGCCAGCAGCGTGGGACAGGGGTTGGACATTCAGTACTTC
TRBJ1-4,-,-,TRBV14,CASSQAETGHWTNEKLFF,TGTGCCAGCAGCCAAGCTGAGACAGGCCATTGGACTAATGAAAAACTGTTTTTT
TRBJ1-1,-,many,TRBV29-1,CSVGWGGVGNTEAFF,TGCAGCGTTGGATGGGGGGGGGTCGGAAACACTGAAGCTTTCTTT
TRBJ2-7,-,few,TRBV15,CATSRGIGPHEQYF,TGTGCCACCAGCAGGGGGATAGGTCCCCACGAGCAGTACTTC
TRBJ2-5,TRBD1,many,TRBV24-1,CATSEAGTGGETQYF,TGTGCCACCAGTGAAGCCGGGACAGGGGGAGAGACCCAGTACTTC
TRBJ1-1,-,many,TRBV7-9,CASSLEGATEAFF,TGTGCCAGCAGCTTAGAAGGGGCGACTGAAGCTTTCTTT
TRBJ2-7,TRBD2,many,TRBV30,CAWSFSGSGYEQYF,TGTGCCTGGAGTTTTAGCGGGAGTGGTTACGAGCAGTACTTC
TRBJ1-6,TRBD1,-,TRBV20-1,CSASMLTGGNSPLHF,TGCAGTGCTAGTATGCTAACAGGGGGCAATTCACCCCTCCACTTT
TRBJ2-1,TRBD2,many,TRBV7-2,CASRRTGTSGKEQFF,TGTGCCAGCAGACGTACCGGGACTAGCGGGAAAGAGCAGTTCTTC
TRBJ2-7,TRBD2,many,TRBV27,CASSSRGVTYYEQYF,TGTGCCAGCAGTTCCCGGGGGGTGACCTATTACGAGCAGTACTTC
TRBJ2-1,TRBD2,many,TRBV12-3/TRBV12-4,CASSLSLAGVGQFF,TGTGCCAGCAGTCTGTCACTAGCGGGAGTCGGGCAGTTCTTC
TRBJ1-1,-,many,TRBV11-2,CASSLELQGTEAFF,TGTGCCAGCAGCTTAGAACTTCAAGGGACTGAAGCTTTCTTT
TRBJ2-7,-,-,TRBV5-1,CASSETGPEQYF,TGCGCCAGCAGCGAGACAGGACCTGAGCAGTACTTC
TRBJ2-5,TRBD2,many,TRBV27,CASSSAPGLAGQETQYF,TGTGCCAGCAGTTCGGCCCCGGGACTAGCGGGTCAAGAGACCCAGTACTTC
TRBJ2-6,-,few,TRBV5-1,CASDTGTGANVLTF,TGCGCCAGCGATACAGGGACTGGGGCCAACGTCCTGACTTTC
TRBJ2-5,-,many,TRBV12-3/TRBV12-4,CASSQPARVGQETQYF,TGTGCCAGCAGCCAACCGGCGCGGGTCGGCCAAGAGACCCAGTACTTC
TRBJ2-2,TRBD1,many,TRBV4-3,CASSQDLRQGASTGELFF,TGCGCCAGCAGCCAAGACCTACGACAGGGGGCAAGCACCGGGGAGCTGTTTTTT
TRBJ2-3,-,many,TRBV12-3/TRBV12-4,CASTFADTQYF,TGTGCCAGCACCTTTGCGGATACGCAGTATTTT
TRBJ2-5,-,many,TRBV12-3/TRBV12-4,CASSLSTYKGTQYF,TGTGCCAGCAGTTTAAGTACTTACAAGGGGACCCAGTACTTC
TRBJ1-3,-,many,TRBV15,CATSRDSGNTIYF,TGTGCCACCAGCAGAGACTCTGGAAACACCATATATTTT
TRBJ2-1,-,many,TRBV27,CASSLVEGRPYNEQFF,TGTGCCAGCAGTTTAGTGGAAGGAAGGCCCTACAATGAGCAGTTCTTC
TRBJ2-7,-,many,TRBV12-3/TRBV12-4,CASSTDGDLYEQYF,TGTGCCAGCAGTACGGACGGGGATCTCTACGAGCAGTACTTC
TRBJ1-6,-,-,TRBV4-3,CASSQDPGNNSPLHF,TGCGCCAGCAGCCAAGACCCGGGTAATAATTCACCCCTCCACTTT